Given below is one TCR beta chain in context. Generated by immunoSEQ multiplex PCR, the TCRdb table keeps only in-frame clones and is missing some. The table includes around 80,000 clones, over 85% detected once. The data derive from a study of OX40 agonist ivuxolimab in advanced cancers. V was pared by 1 base and J by 6 bases, with 13 bases between. Germline assignment: CDR1 SGHNT and CDR2 YYREEE (reference sequence). The CDR3 runs to 15 residues. This sample comprised CD4+ or CD8+ T cells sorted from blood, obtained in a trial of the OX40 agonist ivuxolimab. The rearrangement links TRBV5-4 to TRBJ2-2, with D unclear. The clonotype originates from an adult with an advanced solid tumor such as melanoma, head and neck, liver or kidney cancer. CDR3 in amino acids: CASSLPNRIAGELFF. CDR3 nucleotide sequence: TGTGCCAGCAGCTTGCCGAATAGAATCGCCGGGGAGCTGTTTTTT.